The present TCR beta chain was sequenced within a study of spatial heterogeneity in lung cancer. At the level of the study: Alpha-chain sequences were detected in numbers that were consistently lower than beta-chain sequences.

This CDR3 comprises 13 residues. V trimming: 5 bases; J trimming: 1 base; junction bases outside the gene matches: 3. Germline V gene sequence: CDR1 DFQATT, CDR2 SNEGSKA (reference sequence). TCRdb called the 5' RACE reads again in MiXCR, with one record for every CDR3 protein. The profile covers about 39,000 distinct CDR3 sequences, with 3% to 3.5% appearing a single time and under 40% taken by the ten largest. This clonotype was found many times. Time point here: sample taken at primary tumor resection. Samples came from 72 TRACERx patients with untreated early-stage lung cancer. Material for sequencing was whole RNA from tumor, nontumor lung or frozen PBMC, left unsorted.

J is TRBJ2-7 and V is TRBV20-1; TRBD1 agrees at 9 bases. The clonotype comes from a male donor with early-stage non-small cell lung cancer. Source: normal lung tissue next to the tumor, taken at surgery. CDR3 DNA sequence: TGCAGTGCTTACGGGACAGGGTCCTACGAGCAGTACTTC. It is translated as CSAYGTGSYEQYF.